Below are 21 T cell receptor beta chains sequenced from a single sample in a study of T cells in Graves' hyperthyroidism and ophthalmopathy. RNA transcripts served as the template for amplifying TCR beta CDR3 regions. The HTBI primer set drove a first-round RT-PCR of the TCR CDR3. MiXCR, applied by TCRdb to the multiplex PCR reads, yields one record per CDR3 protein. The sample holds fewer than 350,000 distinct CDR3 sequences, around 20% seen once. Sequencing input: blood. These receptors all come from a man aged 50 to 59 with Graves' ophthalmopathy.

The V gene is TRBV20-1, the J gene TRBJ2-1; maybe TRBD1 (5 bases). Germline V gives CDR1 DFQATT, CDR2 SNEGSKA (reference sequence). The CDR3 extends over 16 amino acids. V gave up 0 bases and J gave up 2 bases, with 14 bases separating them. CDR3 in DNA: TGCAGTGCTAGAGATGAGGAAGGGGCGACCTACAATGAGCAGTTCTTC. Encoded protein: CSARDEEGATYNEQFF.

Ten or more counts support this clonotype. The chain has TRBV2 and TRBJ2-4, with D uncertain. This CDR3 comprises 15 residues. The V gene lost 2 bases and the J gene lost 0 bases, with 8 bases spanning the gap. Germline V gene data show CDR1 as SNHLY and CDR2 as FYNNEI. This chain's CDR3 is CASSENELAKNIQYF. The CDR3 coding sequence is TGTGCCAGCAGTGAAAACGAACTAGCCAAAAACATTCAGTACTTC.

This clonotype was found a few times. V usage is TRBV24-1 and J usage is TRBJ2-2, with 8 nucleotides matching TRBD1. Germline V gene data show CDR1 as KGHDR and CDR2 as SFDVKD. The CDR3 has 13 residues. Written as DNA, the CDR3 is TGTGCTACCCGGACAGGGTTCGCCGGGGAGCTGTTTTTT. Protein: CATRTGFAGELFF.

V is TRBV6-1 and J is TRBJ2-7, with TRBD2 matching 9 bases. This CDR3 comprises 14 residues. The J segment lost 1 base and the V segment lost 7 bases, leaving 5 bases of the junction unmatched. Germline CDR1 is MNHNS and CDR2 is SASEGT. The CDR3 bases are TGTGCCAGCATGGGAGCGGGAGGTTCCTACGAGCAGTACTTC. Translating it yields CASMGAGGSYEQYF.

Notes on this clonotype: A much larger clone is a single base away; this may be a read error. This CDR3 reads CAGRSRGPGETQYF. DNA of the CDR3: TGTGCCGGCAGGTCTAGGGGGCCTGGCGAGACCCAGTACTTC. V usage is TRBV11-2 and J usage is TRBJ2-5; 7 nucleotides match TRBD1. There are 14 residues in the CDR3. CDR1 is SGHAT, CDR2 FQNNGV, per germline.

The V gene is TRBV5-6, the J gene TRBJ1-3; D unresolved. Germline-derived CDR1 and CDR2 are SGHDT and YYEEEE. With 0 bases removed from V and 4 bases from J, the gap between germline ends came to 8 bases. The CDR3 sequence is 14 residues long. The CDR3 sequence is CASSLALRGNTIYF. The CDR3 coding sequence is TGTGCCAGCAGCTTGGCCCTCAGGGGAAACACCATATATTTT.

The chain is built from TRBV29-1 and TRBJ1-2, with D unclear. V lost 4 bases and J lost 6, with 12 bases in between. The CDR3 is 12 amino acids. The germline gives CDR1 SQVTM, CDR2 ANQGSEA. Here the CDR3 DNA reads TGCAGCGTTGCGGGCCTTAGGGATGGCTACACCTTC. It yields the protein CSVAGLRDGYTF. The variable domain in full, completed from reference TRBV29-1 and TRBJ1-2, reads SAVISQKPSRDICQRGTSLTIQCQVDSQVTMMFWYRQQPGQSLTLIATANQGSEATYESGFVIDKFPISRPNLTFSTLTVSNMSPEDSSIYLCSVAGLRDGYTFGSGTRLTVV.

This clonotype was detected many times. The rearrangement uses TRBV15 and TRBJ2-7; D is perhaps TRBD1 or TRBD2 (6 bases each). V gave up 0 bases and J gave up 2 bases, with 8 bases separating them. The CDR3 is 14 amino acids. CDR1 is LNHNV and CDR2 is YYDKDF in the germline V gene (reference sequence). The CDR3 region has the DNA TGTGCCACCAGCAGAGAGAGGGGGGCCTACGAGCAGTACTTC. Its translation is CATSRERGAYEQYF. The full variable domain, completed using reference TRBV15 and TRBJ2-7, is DAMVIQNPRYQVTQFGKPVTLSCSQTLNHNVMYWYQQKSSQAPKLLFHYYDKDFNNEADTPDNFQSRRPNTSFCFLDIRSPGLGDTAMYLCATSRERGAYEQYFGPGTRLTVT.

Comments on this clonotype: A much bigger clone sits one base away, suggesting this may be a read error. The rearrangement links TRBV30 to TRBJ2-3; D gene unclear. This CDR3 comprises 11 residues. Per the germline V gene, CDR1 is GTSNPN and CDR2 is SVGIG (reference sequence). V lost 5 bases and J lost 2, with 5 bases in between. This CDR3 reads CAWGHTDTQYF. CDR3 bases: TGTGCCTGGGGGCACACAGATACGCAGTATTTT.

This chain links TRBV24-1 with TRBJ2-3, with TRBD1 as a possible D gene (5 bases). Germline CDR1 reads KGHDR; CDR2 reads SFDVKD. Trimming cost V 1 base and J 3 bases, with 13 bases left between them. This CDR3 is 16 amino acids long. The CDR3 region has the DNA TGTGCCACCAGTGATTTCACGACAGTGAAAACAGATACGCAGTATTTT. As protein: CATSDFTTVKTDTQYF.

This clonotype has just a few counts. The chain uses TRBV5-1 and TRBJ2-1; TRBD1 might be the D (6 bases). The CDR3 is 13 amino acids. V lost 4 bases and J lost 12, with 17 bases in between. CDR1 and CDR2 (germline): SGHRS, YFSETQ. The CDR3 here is CASSADPEGVQFF. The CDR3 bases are TGCGCCAGCAGCGCGGACCCCGAGGGGGTGCAGTTCTTC.

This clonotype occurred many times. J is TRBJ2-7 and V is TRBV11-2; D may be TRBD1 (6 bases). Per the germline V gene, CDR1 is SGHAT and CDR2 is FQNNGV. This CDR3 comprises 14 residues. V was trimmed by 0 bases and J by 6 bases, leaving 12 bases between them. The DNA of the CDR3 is TGTGCCAGCAGCTTAGAGGGCAGGGGCCTCGAGCAGTACTTC. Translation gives CASSLEGRGLEQYF.

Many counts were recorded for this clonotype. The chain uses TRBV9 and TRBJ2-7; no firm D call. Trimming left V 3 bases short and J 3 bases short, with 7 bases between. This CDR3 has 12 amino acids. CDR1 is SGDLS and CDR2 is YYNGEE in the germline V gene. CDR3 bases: TGTGCCAGCAGCGCGACTGGCTACGAGCAGTACTTC. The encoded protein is CASSATGYEQYF.

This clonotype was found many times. The CDR3 DNA follows: TGCGCCAGCAGTGATTCGAGTTTGGGCACCGGGGAGCTGTTTTTT. Translated, it gives CASSDSSLGTGELFF. The chain links TRBV10-1 to TRBJ2-2; D is undetermined. CDR3 length equals 15 residues. The germline V gene has CDR1 WNHNN and CDR2 SYGVQD (reference sequence). V was shortened by 3 bases and J by 4 bases, with 12 bases between the two germline ends.

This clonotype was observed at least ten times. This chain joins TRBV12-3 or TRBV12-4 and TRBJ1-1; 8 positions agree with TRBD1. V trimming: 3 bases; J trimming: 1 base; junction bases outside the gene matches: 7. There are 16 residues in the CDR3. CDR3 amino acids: CASSFWTGSGNTEAFF. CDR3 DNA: TGTGCCAGCAGTTTTTGGACAGGGTCTGGGAACACTGAAGCTTTCTTT.

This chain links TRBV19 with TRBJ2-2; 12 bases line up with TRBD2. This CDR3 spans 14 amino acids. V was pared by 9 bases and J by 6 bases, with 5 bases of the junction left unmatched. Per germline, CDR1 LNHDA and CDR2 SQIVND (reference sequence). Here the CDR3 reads CASKGLAGSGELFF. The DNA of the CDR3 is TGTGCCAGCAAAGGACTAGCGGGGTCCGGGGAGCTGTTTTTT.

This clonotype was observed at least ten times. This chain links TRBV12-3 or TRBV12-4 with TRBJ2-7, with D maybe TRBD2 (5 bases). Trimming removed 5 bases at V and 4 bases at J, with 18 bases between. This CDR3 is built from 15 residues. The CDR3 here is CASSISGRRGYEQYF. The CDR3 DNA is TGTGCCAGCAGTATATCAGGAAGAAGAGGGTACGAGCAGTACTTC.

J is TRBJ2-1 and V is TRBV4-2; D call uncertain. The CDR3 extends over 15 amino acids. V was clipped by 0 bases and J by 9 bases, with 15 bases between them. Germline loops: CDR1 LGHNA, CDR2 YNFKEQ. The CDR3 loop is CASSQERRHTAEQFF. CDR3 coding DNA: TGTGCCAGCAGCCAAGAGAGAAGGCACACTGCTGAGCAGTTCTTC.

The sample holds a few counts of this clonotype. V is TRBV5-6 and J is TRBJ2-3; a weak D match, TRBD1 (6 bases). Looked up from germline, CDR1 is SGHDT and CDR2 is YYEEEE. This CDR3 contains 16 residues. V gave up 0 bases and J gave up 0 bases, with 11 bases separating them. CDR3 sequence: CASSLAAGDSTDTQYF. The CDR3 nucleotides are TGTGCCAGCAGCTTGGCCGCAGGGGATAGCACAGATACGCAGTATTTT.

The CDR3 here is CASSIQGGHGTQYF. CDR3 DNA sequence: TGTGCCAGCAGTATTCAGGGAGGGCATGGTACGCAGTATTTT. This rearrangement joins TRBV6-1 to TRBJ2-3; 7 bases fit TRBD2. CDR3 size: 14 residues. Germline CDR1 is MNHNS and CDR2 is SASEGT. After removal of 5 bases from V and 8 bases from J, the junction contained 10 bases not matched to a gene.

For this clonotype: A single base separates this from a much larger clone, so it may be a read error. For the CDR3, the DNA is TGTGCCAGCAGTTCCGGGACAGAGGGTGTCAATCAGCCCCAGCATTTT. Residues: CASSSGTEGVNQPQHF. The J gene is TRBJ1-5, the V gene TRBV2, with 7 bases lining up with TRBD1. The CDR3 has 16 amino acids. Germline CDR1 and CDR2: SNHLY and FYNNEI. The ends lost 5 bases at V and 3 bases at J; junction bases unmatched: 10.